The sequence of this TCR beta chain was determined in a study of identical twins. General study points: Where beta out-of-frame sequences were concerned, excess twin sharing was weaker. Cross-sectional statistical analysis, not tracking of the same donors, underpinned the conclusions. Insertions were fewer in abundant cord blood beta clonotypes, whereas memory repertoires showed none of this pattern. There was an excess of low generation probability in the out-of-frame alpha sequences that twins shared.

This clonotype has just a few counts. Its antigen is not identified. From the 5' RACE reads, TCRdb called clonotypes with MiXCR, one entry per CDR3 protein. Here the sample spans fewer than 650,000 distinct CDR3 sequences, more than 9% being singletons. The CDR3 covers 15 residues. Germline V CDR1 and CDR2: LGHNA, YSLEER. Trimming shortened V by 1 base and J by 6 bases, and 12 bases separated the two germline ends. These data were likewise used in another study, on yellow fever vaccine responses in identical twins.

The genes are TRBV4-3 and TRBJ1-4; tentative D call: TRBD1 (6 bases). This clonotype was obtained from a woman aged 18-29 years in good health. Specimen: PBMCs. CDR3 in amino acids: CASSQVRGLYEKLFF. CDR3 sequence (DNA): TGCGCCAGCAGCCAAGTCCGGGGGCTATATGAAAAACTGTTTTTT.